This T cell receptor beta chain was sequenced in a study of blood T cell repertoires in COVID-19. In the original analysis: Amplification of reference gene primers was used by the study to estimate nucleated cell counts. Using immunoSEQ multiplex PCR, the repertoire was profiled, and TCRdb retains in-frame clones only, with some absent. That table supplies the V and J calls and clone size; D and trimming were determined from the DNA. This sample has 60,000 or so clones, with roughly 87% found just once. Trimming at V came to 5 bases and at J to 8 bases, leaving 8 bases not matched to a gene. CDR1 and CDR2 from the germline V gene are SGHNT and YYREEE (reference sequence). The CDR3 runs to 15 residues.

This chain uses TRBV5-4 with TRBJ2-1, with 12 bases fitting TRBD2. Sequenced sample: peripheral blood. The TCR was taken from a human donor with acute or convalescent COVID-19. The donor label of this sample is uncertain. CDR3 DNA: TGTGCCAGCAGAACCCTAGCGGGAGGGCCTTATGAGCAGTTCTTC. It encodes CASRTLAGGPYEQFF.